Below, 2 T cell receptor beta chains from the same sample are listed, as sequenced in a study of blood T cell repertoires in COVID-19. Profiled with immunoSEQ multiplex PCR; TCRdb holds only in-frame clones, not every one. The table lists roughly 100,000 clones, around 90% of them singletons. Sample: peripheral blood. Every receptor here comes from a woman in her seventies with acute or convalescent COVID-19.

The V gene is TRBV6-2 or TRBV6-3, the J gene TRBJ1-6; the D is unclear. The CDR3 extends over 13 amino acids. V was cut by 2 bases and J by 7 bases, with 6 bases left in between. CDR1 and CDR2 (germline): MNHEY, SVGEGT. CDR3 in amino acids: CASSYRENSPLHF. The CDR3 bases are TGTGCCAGCAGTTACCGAGAGAATTCACCCCTCCACTTT.

The chain links TRBV19 to TRBJ1-6; D remains ambiguous. The V gene's germline CDR1 is LNHDA and CDR2 SQIVND (reference sequence). The CDR3 is 17 residues long. V lost 0 bases, J lost 7 bases, and 16 bases lay in between. This CDR3 reads CASSIDLPPVGNSPLHF. The CDR3 nucleotides are TGTGCCAGTAGTATAGATCTCCCCCCCGTCGGGAATTCACCCCTCCACTTT.